This T cell receptor (beta chain) was identified in a study of metastatic and nonmetastatic thyroid tumors (dated by TCRdb to about 2020). At the level of the whole study: Repertoires were compared across peripheral blood and tumor or nodule tissue samples from malignant and benign thyroid patients.

The investigation overall reported the following: In both blood and tumor samples, TCR beta diversity was reported to be significantly higher in malignant tumors than in benign nodules.

No treatment had been received by any patient before thyroid surgery. Using T-cell receptor beta sequencing, the study looked back at clinical samples from patients collected from about 2011 to 2018. This clone was detected ten times or more. Its antigen is not yet known. No much larger clonotype is one base removed from it; base qualities were not supplied. Libraries were constructed by PCR. TCRdb names Illumina HiSeq 4000 as the instrument used. High-throughput sequencing was used to profile the CDR3 region of the TCR beta-chain in every patient. The study's own analysis went as follows. A classifier to discriminate distant-metastatic papillary thyroid cancer patients was built from CDR3 differences across clinicopathological groups. The Shannon index was used to assess repertoire diversity, and the Morisita-Horn index was used to assess tumor-blood repertoire similarity. TCRdb applied fastp at Q25 and MiXCR to the public reads, then kept only in-frame beta chains. The V and J calls were not made by the authors but by TCRdb's processing. The sample records 15,000 to 20,000 clones, about 32% of which are singletons. Roughly 11% of the sample lies in the top ten.

The receptor comes from a male donor with papillary thyroid cancer or a benign thyroid nodule (not recorded which). Some clones in this sample may be carry-over from other donors' samples. The material sequenced was tumor tissue.

Here the CDR3 is given as CASSQGPPGRTSWETQYF. The nucleotide sequence is given as TGTGCCAGCAGCCAAGGGCCCCCGGGTCGGACTAGTTGGGAGACCCAGTACTTC. The chain uses TRBV3-1 and TRBJ2-5; the central 7 bases match TRBD2. Its CDR3 holds 18 amino acids, cysteine through phenylalanine. Solely the CDR3 DNA is kept, with 54 bases framed from the first base. V and J are trimmed by 1 base and 5 bases, and the gene matches miss 16 bases of the junction. The germline V gene (reference sequence) yields LGHDT for CDR1 and YNNKEL for CDR2.